This T cell receptor (beta chain) was sequenced during a study of OX40 agonist ivuxolimab in advanced cancers. Study-wide background: In this cohort, patients received ivuxolimab, an agonistic anti-OX40 (CD134) antibody. The dose of intravenous ivuxolimab that patients received every 2 weeks ranged from 0.01 to 10 mg/kg. Partial responses, seen in three patients, involved one hepatocellular carcinoma and two cutaneous melanomas.

The repertoire was sequenced with immunoSEQ multiplex PCR; TCRdb's copy has only in-frame clones and lacks some. The profile shows 75,000 to 90,000 clones, 75% to 90% of them singletons. Per germline, CDR1 LNHNV and CDR2 YYDKDF (reference sequence). This CDR3 is 17 amino acids long. The V gene end was trimmed by 1 base and the J gene end by 3 bases; junction bases not matched to a gene: 5. Autoimmune disease history or systemic immunosuppression led to patient exclusion. Sequencing used CD4+ or CD8+ T cells sorted from blood, obtained in a trial of the OX40 agonist ivuxolimab. This TCR was recovered from an adult with an advanced solid tumor such as melanoma, head and neck, liver or kidney cancer. This chain connects TRBV15 to TRBJ2-4; 11 bases match TRBD1. The CDR3 sequence: CATSRGAGQGGKNIQYF. The DNA of the CDR3 is TGTGCCACCAGCAGAGGGGCGGGACAGGGGGGCAAAAACATTCAGTACTTC.